This T cell receptor beta chain derives from a study of blood T cell repertoires in COVID-19 (dated by TCRdb to the early 2020s). With regard to the full study: Collaborator samples came from the United States, Italy and Spain and covered acute and convalescent phases of COVID-19. The material from the prospective study consisted of cDNA or gDNA derived from T cells, B-cell-depleted T cells, or PBMCs. Subjects who had been exposed to COVID-19, were actively infected with it, or had recovered from it provided the deeply sampled blood TCRbeta repertoires that made up the dataset. The repertoires were released in a freely available public database intended as a resource for research on the immune response to SARS-CoV-2. Samples came from the ongoing ImmuneRACE study (first 160 participants) plus 1,254 subjects from 6 global collaborators. Nearly every sample came with metadata listing a de-identified subject ID, COVID-19 status, age in years and sex. Where available, HLA class I and class II types were taken from metadata supplied by the sample provider and were not determined by assay-based typing.

The paper's findings and limits, for the study overall: Clinical and demographic metadata were provided uncurated, with the amount varying by source and participant.

Concerning this clone itself: No antigen is known for it. Per-nucleotide qualities are absent, and no much larger clonotype sits a single base away.

TCRbeta CDR3 regions were amplified from genomic DNA using the immunoSEQ Assay, a bias-controlled multiplex PCR. The published analysis was carried out like this. Within the assay, amplification of reference gene primers was used to estimate how many nucleated cells each sample contained. Sequence reads were collapsed and filtered to measure the absolute abundance of every unique TCRbeta CDR3 rearrangement. For each sample, productive Simpson clonality was calculated as the square root of Simpson's diversity index over productive rearrangements. This is the immuneACCESS table as TCRdb keeps it, with only in-frame sequences that have V and J called. A part of the clones is gone; compared with another copy, unresolved V genes explain less than half, and the rest is unexplained. That table supplies the V and J calls and clone size; D and trimming were determined from the DNA. This sample lists 300,000 to 350,000 clones; approximately 89% were detected once. Just under 4% of the sample goes to the ten largest clones.

From a lookup of the germline V gene (reference sequence), CDR1 and CDR2 are LNHDA and SQIVND. Including cysteine and phenylalanine, the CDR3 has 17 amino acids. The sequence is cut down to CDR3 DNA, 51 bases in frame from base 1. V and J are trimmed by 3 bases and 5 bases, and the gene matches miss 15 bases of the junction. One collaborating source in Seattle enrolled patients while the patients were actively infected and followed the patients over time throughout the course of disease. Collaborating institutions collected whole blood in K2EDTA tubes following their own protocols. For TCRbeta analysis, collaborators shipped samples in one of three forms: frozen whole blood, isolated PBMCs, or DNA extracted from either of those sample types.

Sequencing was performed on peripheral blood. Recombination connected TRBV19 to TRBJ1-2; TRBD1 fits 7 bases in the junction. The TCR was taken from an older woman with COVID-19, enrolled during active disease. The sequenced DNA is TGTGCCAGTAGTATCCACCTGGGAGGACAGGCCGAATATGGCTACACCTTC. Translated, it gives CASSIHLGGQAEYGYTF.